This is a list of T cell receptor beta chains from one sample in a study of T cells in narcolepsy. Sequencing was performed with immunoSEQ multiplex PCR; in TCRdb, only in-frame clones are kept and a portion is missing. The table includes about 40,000 clones, 70% to 90% detected once. The sample was CD45RA- memory CD4+ T cells from PBMCs. Source of these receptors: a human donor with narcolepsy. CDR3s include the opening cysteine and the closing phenylalanine or tryptophan. Fields, in order: clone size, D gene, V gene, J gene, CDR3 DNA, CDR3 protein. D genes are given only for firm matches. Clone size, where shown, is once, few, many, or a class for clones that have expanded.

clone size: few; D gene: NA; V gene: TRBV12-5; J gene: TRBJ2-7; CDR3 DNA: TGTGCTAGTGGAAGACTGACCTACGAGCAGTACTTC; CDR3 protein: CASGRLTYEQYF
clone size: few; D gene: NA; V gene: TRBV7-2; J gene: TRBJ2-7; CDR3 DNA: TGTGCCAGCAGCTTAGACCCCGTGTACGAGCAGTACTTC; CDR3 protein: CASSLDPVYEQYF
clone size: NA; D gene: TRBD2; V gene: TRBV7-2; J gene: TRBJ2-5; CDR3 DNA: TGTGCCAGCAGCGTGGGGACTAGCGGAGGCCAAGAGACCCAGTACTTC; CDR3 protein: CASSVGTSGGQETQYF
clone size: NA; D gene: NA; V gene: TRBV7-8; J gene: TRBJ2-4; CDR3 DNA: TGTGCCAGCAGCCCCGTCCCGGACGGGCGGGAGTACTTC; CDR3 protein: CASSPVPDGREYF
clone size: NA; D gene: NA; V gene: TRBV7-2; J gene: TRBJ1-6; CDR3 DNA: TGTGCCAGCAGCTTAGGGGCAGGGACGGACTCACCCCTCCACTTT; CDR3 protein: CASSLGAGTDSPLHF
clone size: few; D gene: TRBD2; V gene: TRBV9; J gene: TRBJ2-1; CDR3 DNA: TGTGCCAGCAGCGTAGGGGGGACTAGTGACTATGAGCAGTTCTTC; CDR3 protein: CASSVGGTSDYEQFF
clone size: once; D gene: NA; V gene: TRBV10-1; J gene: TRBJ2-2; CDR3 DNA: TGCGCCAGCAGTGAGCAGGGGGGCACCGGGGAGCTGTTTTTT; CDR3 protein: CASSEQGGTGELFF
clone size: NA; D gene: NA; V gene: TRBV11-3; J gene: TRBJ2-5; CDR3 DNA: TGTGCCAGCAGCTTATATGTCGCCGGGGAGACCCAGTACTTC; CDR3 protein: CASSLYVAGETQYF
clone size: NA; D gene: NA; V gene: TRBV19; J gene: TRBJ1-4; CDR3 DNA: TGTGCCAGTAGTATACAAAGGGGAGGGGTCGGGGAAAAACTGTTTTTT; CDR3 protein: CASSIQRGGVGEKLFF
clone size: NA; D gene: TRBD1; V gene: TRBV30; J gene: TRBJ2-4; CDR3 DNA: TGTGCCTGGGGGGACAGGGCGGGGGCCAAAAACATTCAGTACTTC; CDR3 protein: CAWGDRAGAKNIQYF
clone size: NA; D gene: NA; V gene: TRBV6-1; J gene: TRBJ1-1; CDR3 DNA: TGTGCCAGCAGCCCCACCGCTGAGGCTTTCTTT; CDR3 protein: CASSPTAEAFF
clone size: NA; D gene: NA; V gene: TRBV5-1; J gene: TRBJ2-7; CDR3 DNA: TGCGCCAGCAGCTTCATTAGGTCGGGCGAGCAGTACTTC; CDR3 protein: CASSFIRSGEQYF
clone size: NA; D gene: NA; V gene: TRBV27; J gene: TRBJ1-2; CDR3 DNA: TGTGCCAGCAAGCGTCAGGACGGAACTAACTATGGCTACACCTTC; CDR3 protein: CASKRQDGTNYGYTF
clone size: NA; D gene: TRBD1; V gene: TRBV19; J gene: TRBJ2-3; CDR3 DNA: TGTGCCAGTAGTATAGACTTATCACGGGACAGGTATACAGATACGCAGTATTTT; CDR3 protein: CASSIDLSRDRYTDTQYF
clone size: NA; D gene: NA; V gene: TRBV7-8; J gene: TRBJ1-2; CDR3 DNA: TGTGCCAGCAGCTTAGCGAGACTGCATAACTATGGCTACACCTTC; CDR3 protein: CASSLARLHNYGYTF
clone size: NA; D gene: NA; V gene: TRBV2; J gene: TRBJ2-4; CDR3 DNA: TGTGCCAGCAGTGCCGGGATGTGGGGGCTCGCCAAAAACATTCAGTACTTC; CDR3 protein: CASSAGMWGLAKNIQYF
clone size: NA; D gene: TRBD2; V gene: TRBV9; J gene: TRBJ2-1; CDR3 DNA: TGTGCCAGCAGCCCGCGAGCGGGGCTAACCACGAAAGAGCAGTTCTTC; CDR3 protein: CASSPRAGLTTKEQFF
clone size: NA; D gene: NA; V gene: TRBV7-9; J gene: TRBJ2-6; CDR3 DNA: TGTGCCAGCAGCCCGTGGACGCGTGGGGCCAACGTCCTGACTTTC; CDR3 protein: CASSPWTRGANVLTF
clone size: few; D gene: TRBD2; V gene: TRBV7-8; J gene: TRBJ2-5; CDR3 DNA: TGTGCCAGCATCCCCCTCCGAGCGGGAGATCTTGGGGAGACCCAGTACTTC; CDR3 protein: CASIPLRAGDLGETQYF
clone size: NA; D gene: NA; V gene: TRBV7-2; J gene: TRBJ2-5; CDR3 DNA: TGTGCCAGCAGCTTAGAGCTCAGCCAAGAGACCCAGTACTTC; CDR3 protein: CASSLELSQETQYF
clone size: NA; D gene: TRBD1; V gene: TRBV5-6; J gene: TRBJ2-5; CDR3 DNA: TGTGCCAGCAGCCTCGACAGGGGATTGGAGACCCAGTACTTC; CDR3 protein: CASSLDRGLETQYF
clone size: NA; D gene: NA; V gene: TRBV28; J gene: TRBJ1-2; CDR3 DNA: TGTGCCAGCAGATCGACAGCTCTCAACTATGGCTACACCTTC; CDR3 protein: CASRSTALNYGYTF
clone size: NA; D gene: TRBD2; V gene: TRBV11-2; J gene: TRBJ2-1; CDR3 DNA: TGTGCCAGCAGCTTAGGGACTAGCGATTACAATGAGCAGTTCTTC; CDR3 protein: CASSLGTSDYNEQFF
clone size: NA; D gene: TRBD1; V gene: TRBV7-2; J gene: TRBJ1-5; CDR3 DNA: TGTGCCAGCAGCCTTGGACAGGGGGCTCAGCCCCAGCATTTT; CDR3 protein: CASSLGQGAQPQHF
clone size: NA; D gene: TRBD2; V gene: TRBV7-3; J gene: TRBJ2-3; CDR3 DNA: TGTGCCAGCAGCTTAGGCGGGGGGGCCCAGAGAGATACGCAGTATTTT; CDR3 protein: CASSLGGGAQRDTQYF
clone size: NA; D gene: NA; V gene: TRBV6-1; J gene: TRBJ2-7; CDR3 DNA: TGTGCCAGCAGTGAAGCGGGCAGGGGCTACGAGCAGTACTTC; CDR3 protein: CASSEAGRGYEQYF
clone size: NA; D gene: TRBD2; V gene: TRBV18; J gene: TRBJ2-5; CDR3 DNA: TGTGCCAGCTCACCACCGCGGGGGGGCCTGTCGGAGACCCAGTACTTC; CDR3 protein: CASSPPRGGLSETQYF
clone size: NA; D gene: NA; V gene: TRBV28; J gene: TRBJ1-1; CDR3 DNA: TGTGCCAGCAGCCAAACGGGCTATAACACTGAAGCTTTCTTT; CDR3 protein: CASSQTGYNTEAFF
clone size: NA; D gene: NA; V gene: TRBV11-1; J gene: TRBJ1-1; CDR3 DNA: TGTGCCAGCAGCTTAGCGTCCGGCCGCAGGACTCATGGGAACACTGAAGCTTTCTTT; CDR3 protein: CASSLASGRRTHGNTEAFF
clone size: NA; D gene: NA; V gene: TRBV10-2; J gene: TRBJ1-2; CDR3 DNA: TGCGCCAGCAGTGAGTCGGGGGGTGGCTACACCTTC; CDR3 protein: CASSESGGGYTF
clone size: NA; D gene: TRBD1; V gene: TRBV6-6; J gene: TRBJ1-2; CDR3 DNA: TGTGCCAGCACCGGACAGGGGGGTGGCTACACCTTC; CDR3 protein: CASTGQGGGYTF
clone size: NA; D gene: TRBD2; V gene: TRBV7-6; J gene: TRBJ2-1; CDR3 DNA: TGTGCCAGCAGCACGGGACTAGCGGGAGGGCCGGTGTTCTTC; CDR3 protein: CASSTGLAGGPVFF
clone size: once; D gene: TRBD1; V gene: TRBV15; J gene: TRBJ1-5; CDR3 DNA: TGTGCCACCAAGTCCGGGACAGAGAATCAGCCCCAGCATTTT; CDR3 protein: CATKSGTENQPQHF
clone size: NA; D gene: NA; V gene: TRBV7-8; J gene: TRBJ2-1; CDR3 DNA: TGTGCCAGCAGATACGCCGGGACACCCAACAATGAGCAGTTCTTC; CDR3 protein: CASRYAGTPNNEQFF
clone size: NA; D gene: TRBD2; V gene: TRBV11-2; J gene: TRBJ2-3; CDR3 DNA: TGTGCCAGCAGCCTCATGGGGCGGGGGTTCACAGATACGCAGTATTTT; CDR3 protein: CASSLMGRGFTDTQYF
clone size: NA; D gene: NA; V gene: TRBV10-3; J gene: TRBJ2-7; CDR3 DNA: TGTGCCACCCAAGCCGCGGCAGTCTACGAGCAGTACTTC; CDR3 protein: CATQAAAVYEQYF
clone size: few; D gene: NA; V gene: TRBV5-4; J gene: TRBJ1-2; CDR3 DNA: TGTGCCAGCAGCTTGGAACAGAGCCTAAACTATGGCTACACCTTC; CDR3 protein: CASSLEQSLNYGYTF
clone size: NA; D gene: TRBD2; V gene: TRBV10-3; J gene: TRBJ2-2; CDR3 DNA: TGTGCCATCAGTACACGGGAGGGGGACACCGGGGAGCTGTTTTTT; CDR3 protein: CAISTREGDTGELFF
clone size: NA; D gene: TRBD2; V gene: TRBV19; J gene: TRBJ2-7; CDR3 DNA: TGTGCCAGTAGTATTCCCCCCACTAGCGGGATTTCATACGAGCAGTACTTC; CDR3 protein: CASSIPPTSGISYEQYF
clone size: NA; D gene: NA; V gene: TRBV7-2; J gene: TRBJ2-1; CDR3 DNA: TGTGCCAGCAGCTATGGGGGGGCCAACGGTGAGCAGTTCTTC; CDR3 protein: CASSYGGANGEQFF
clone size: NA; D gene: NA; V gene: TRBV6-1; J gene: TRBJ1-2; CDR3 DNA: TGTGCCAGCAGAATAGACAGGAGTTGGGGCTACACCTTC; CDR3 protein: CASRIDRSWGYTF
clone size: once; D gene: TRBD1; V gene: TRBV5-5; J gene: TRBJ2-6; CDR3 DNA: TGTGCCAGCAGCGCCGGGACAGGGGGCGCCTGGGCCAACGTCCTGACTTTC; CDR3 protein: CASSAGTGGAWANVLTF
clone size: once; D gene: NA; V gene: TRBV14; J gene: TRBJ2-2; CDR3 DNA: TGTGCCAGCAGCCACGCACTGACGAACACCGGGGAGCTGTTTTTT; CDR3 protein: CASSHALTNTGELFF
clone size: few; D gene: TRBD1; V gene: TRBV19; J gene: TRBJ2-7; CDR3 DNA: TGTGCCAGTAGTATAAGACAGGGGGCGCGCGACGAGCAGTACTTC; CDR3 protein: CASSIRQGARDEQYF
clone size: NA; D gene: NA; V gene: TRBV5-6; J gene: TRBJ2-1; CDR3 DNA: TGTGCCAGCAGCTTCCCCCAGACAGGCACTGGTTTCTTC; CDR3 protein: CASSFPQTGTGFF
clone size: NA; D gene: NA; V gene: TRBV7-8; J gene: TRBJ2-1; CDR3 DNA: TGTGCCAGCAGCTTAGCAGAGGGCCGTGTCTCCTACAATGAGCAGTTCTTC; CDR3 protein: CASSLAEGRVSYNEQFF
clone size: once; D gene: NA; V gene: TRBV7-6; J gene: TRBJ2-3; CDR3 DNA: TGTGCCAGCAGCCTTCCCTCGGCAGGCTATCGCACAGATACGCAGTATTTT; CDR3 protein: CASSLPSAGYRTDTQYF
clone size: NA; D gene: TRBD1; V gene: TRBV5-4; J gene: TRBJ2-6; CDR3 DNA: TGTGCCAGCAGCTTGGGGGGGACAGGGACCTCTGGGGCCAACGTCCTGACTTTC; CDR3 protein: CASSLGGTGTSGANVLTF
clone size: NA; D gene: TRBD1; V gene: TRBV27; J gene: TRBJ1-5; CDR3 DNA: TGTGCCAGCAGGCAGGGACAGGGTGCCAATCAGCCCCAGCATTTT; CDR3 protein: CASRQGQGANQPQHF
clone size: NA; D gene: NA; V gene: TRBV5-1; J gene: TRBJ2-7; CDR3 DNA: TGCGCCAGCACCCGGGACATCGGGGGCTACGAGCAGTACTTC; CDR3 protein: CASTRDIGGYEQYF